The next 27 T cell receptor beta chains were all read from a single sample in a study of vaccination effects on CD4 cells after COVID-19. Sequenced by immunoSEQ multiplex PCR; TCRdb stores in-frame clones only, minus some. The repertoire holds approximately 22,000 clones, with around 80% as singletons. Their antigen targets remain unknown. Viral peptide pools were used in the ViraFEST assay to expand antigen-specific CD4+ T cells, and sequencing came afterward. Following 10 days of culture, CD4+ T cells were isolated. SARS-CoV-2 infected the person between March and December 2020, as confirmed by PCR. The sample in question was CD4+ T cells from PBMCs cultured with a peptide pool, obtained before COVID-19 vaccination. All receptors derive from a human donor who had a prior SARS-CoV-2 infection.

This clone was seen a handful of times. The CDR3 nucleotides read TGTGCCAGCAGGACCGCAGGTGTTCGGGGTGGCTACACCTTC. Its protein is CASRTAGVRGGYTF. The chain carries TRBV6-5 and TRBJ1-2, with D uncertain. V shed 6 bases and J shed 7 bases, with 18 bases lying between them. The length of the CDR3 is 14 residues. Germline assignment: CDR1 MNHEY and CDR2 SVGAGI.

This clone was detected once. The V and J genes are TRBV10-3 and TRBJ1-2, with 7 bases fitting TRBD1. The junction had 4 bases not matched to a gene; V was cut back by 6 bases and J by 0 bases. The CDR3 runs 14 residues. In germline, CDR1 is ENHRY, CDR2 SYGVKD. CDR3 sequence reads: CAISRDSSNYGYTF. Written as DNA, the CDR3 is TGTGCCATCAGCCGGGACAGCTCTAACTATGGCTACACCTTC.

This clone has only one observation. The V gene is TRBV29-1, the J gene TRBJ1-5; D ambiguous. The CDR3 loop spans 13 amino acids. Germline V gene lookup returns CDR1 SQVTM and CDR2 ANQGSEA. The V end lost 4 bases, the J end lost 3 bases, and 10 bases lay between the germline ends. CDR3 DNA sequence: TGCAGCGTTGTTAGTGATCCCAATCAGCCCCAGCATTTT. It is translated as CSVVSDPNQPQHF.

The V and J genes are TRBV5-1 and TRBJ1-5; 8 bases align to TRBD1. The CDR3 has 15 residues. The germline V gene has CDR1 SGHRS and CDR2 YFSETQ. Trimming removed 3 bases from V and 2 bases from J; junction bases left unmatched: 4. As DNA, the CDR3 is TGCGCCAGCAGCTCGACAGGGGAAGGCAATCAGCCCCAGCATTTT. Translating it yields CASSSTGEGNQPQHF.

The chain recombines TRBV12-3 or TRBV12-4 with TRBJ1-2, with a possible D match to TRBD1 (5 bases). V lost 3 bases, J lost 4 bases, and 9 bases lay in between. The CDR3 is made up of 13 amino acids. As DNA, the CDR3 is TGTGCCAGCAGTTTGTTACAGGCCTATGGCTACACCTTC. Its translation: CASSLLQAYGYTF.

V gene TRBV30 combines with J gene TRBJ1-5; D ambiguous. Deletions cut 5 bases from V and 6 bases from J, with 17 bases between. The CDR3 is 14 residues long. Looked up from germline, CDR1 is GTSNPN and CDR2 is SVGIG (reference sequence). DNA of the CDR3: TGTGCCTGGTCTCTGTATGCGCTGGGTCAGCCCCAGCATTTT. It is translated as CAWSLYALGQPQHF.

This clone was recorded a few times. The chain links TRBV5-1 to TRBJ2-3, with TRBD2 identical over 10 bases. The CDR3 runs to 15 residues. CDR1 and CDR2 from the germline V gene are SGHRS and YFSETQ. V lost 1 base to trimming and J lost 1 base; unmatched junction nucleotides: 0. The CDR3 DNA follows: TGCGCCAGCAGCTTGACTAGCGGGGGCACAGATACGCAGTATTTT. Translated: CASSLTSGGTDTQYF.

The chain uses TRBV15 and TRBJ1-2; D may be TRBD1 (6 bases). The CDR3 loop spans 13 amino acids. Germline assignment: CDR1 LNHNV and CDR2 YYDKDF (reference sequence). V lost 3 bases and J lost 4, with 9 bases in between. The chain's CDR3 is CATSRDSGYGYTF. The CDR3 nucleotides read TGTGCCACCAGCAGGGACAGCGGCTATGGCTACACCTTC.

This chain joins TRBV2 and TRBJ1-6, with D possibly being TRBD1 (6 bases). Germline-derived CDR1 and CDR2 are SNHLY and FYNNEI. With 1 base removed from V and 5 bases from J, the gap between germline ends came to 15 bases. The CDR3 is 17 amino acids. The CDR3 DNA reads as TGTGCCAGCAGTGAAGGGGGTCAGGGGACCCATAATTCACCCCTCCACTTT. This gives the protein CASSEGGQGTHNSPLHF.

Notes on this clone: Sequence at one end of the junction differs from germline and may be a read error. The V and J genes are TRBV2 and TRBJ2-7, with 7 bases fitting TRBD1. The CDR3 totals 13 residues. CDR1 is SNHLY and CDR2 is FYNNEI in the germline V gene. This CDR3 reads CASSEGQDYEQYF. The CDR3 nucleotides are TGTGCCAGCAGCGAAGGACAGGACTACGAGCAGTACTTC.

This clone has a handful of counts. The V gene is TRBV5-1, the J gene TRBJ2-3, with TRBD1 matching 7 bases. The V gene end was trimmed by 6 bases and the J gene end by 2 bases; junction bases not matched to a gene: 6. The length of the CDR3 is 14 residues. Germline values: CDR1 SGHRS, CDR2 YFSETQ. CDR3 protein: CASKPGQYTDTQYF. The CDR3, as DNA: TGCGCCAGCAAACCGGGACAGTACACAGATACGCAGTATTTT. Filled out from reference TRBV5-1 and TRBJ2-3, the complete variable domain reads KAGVTQTPRYLIKTRGQQVTLSCSPISGHRSVSWYQQTPGQGLQFLFEYFSETQRNKGNFPGRFSGRQFSNSRSEMNVSTLELGDSALYLCASKPGQYTDTQYFGPGTRLTVL.

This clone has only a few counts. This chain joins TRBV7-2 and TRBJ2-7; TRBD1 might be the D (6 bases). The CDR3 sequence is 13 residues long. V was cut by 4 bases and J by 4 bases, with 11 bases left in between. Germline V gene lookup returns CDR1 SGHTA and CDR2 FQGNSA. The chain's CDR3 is CASSSEDRYEQYF. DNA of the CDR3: TGTGCCAGCAGCTCGGAGGACAGATACGAGCAGTACTTC.

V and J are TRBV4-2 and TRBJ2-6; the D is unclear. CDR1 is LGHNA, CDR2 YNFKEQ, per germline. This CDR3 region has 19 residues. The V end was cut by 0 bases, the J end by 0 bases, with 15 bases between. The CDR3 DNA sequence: TGTGCCAGCAGCCAAGAAGGACCCGTTTATGGCTCTGGGGCCAACGTCCTGACTTTC. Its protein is CASSQEGPVYGSGANVLTF.

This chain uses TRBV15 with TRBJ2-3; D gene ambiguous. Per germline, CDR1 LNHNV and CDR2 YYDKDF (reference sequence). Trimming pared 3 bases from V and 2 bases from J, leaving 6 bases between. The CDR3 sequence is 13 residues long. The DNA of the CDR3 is TGTGCCACCAGCAGTATGCTCACAGATACGCAGTATTTT. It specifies CATSSMLTDTQYF.

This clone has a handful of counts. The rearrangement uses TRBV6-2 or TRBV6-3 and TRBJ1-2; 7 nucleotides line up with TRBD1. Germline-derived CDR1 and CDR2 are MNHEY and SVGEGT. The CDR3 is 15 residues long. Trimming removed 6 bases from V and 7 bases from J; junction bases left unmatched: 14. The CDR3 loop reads CASSRRLQGSRGYTF. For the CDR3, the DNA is TGTGCCAGCAGCCGACGACTACAGGGGTCGCGTGGCTACACCTTC.

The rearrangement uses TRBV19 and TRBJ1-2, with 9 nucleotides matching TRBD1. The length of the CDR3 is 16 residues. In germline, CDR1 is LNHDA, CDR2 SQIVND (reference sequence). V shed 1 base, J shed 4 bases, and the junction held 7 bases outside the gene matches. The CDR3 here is CASSIAPGQGSYGYTF. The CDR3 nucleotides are TGTGCCAGTAGTATAGCCCCCGGACAGGGGTCCTATGGCTACACCTTC.

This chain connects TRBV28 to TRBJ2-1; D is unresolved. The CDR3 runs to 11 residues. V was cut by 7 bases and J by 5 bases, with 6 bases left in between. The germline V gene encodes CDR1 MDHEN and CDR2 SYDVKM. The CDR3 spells CASNTDNEQFF. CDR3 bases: TGTGCCAGCAACACCGACAATGAGCAGTTCTTC.

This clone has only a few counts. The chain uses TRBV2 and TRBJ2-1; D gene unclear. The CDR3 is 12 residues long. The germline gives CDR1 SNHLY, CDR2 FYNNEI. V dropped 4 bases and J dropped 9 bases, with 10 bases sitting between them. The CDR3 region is CASSARRSEQFF. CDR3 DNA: TGTGCCAGCAGTGCCCGTCGGAGTGAGCAGTTCTTC.

This CDR3 is CASSLLPGQDTGELFF. The CDR3 DNA reads as TGCGCCAGCAGCTTGCTACCGGGACAGGACACCGGGGAGCTGTTTTTT. The rearrangement joins TRBV5-1 to TRBJ2-2, with 8 bases that match TRBD1. Germline CDR1 is SGHRS and CDR2 is YFSETQ. J was trimmed by 3 bases and V by 1 base; bases with no gene match: 5. This CDR3 spans 16 amino acids. The full variable domain, with the rest looked up from reference TRBV5-1 and TRBJ2-2, is KAGVTQTPRYLIKTRGQQVTLSCSPISGHRSVSWYQQTPGQGLQFLFEYFSETQRNKGNFPGRFSGRQFSNSRSEMNVSTLELGDSALYLCASSLLPGQDTGELFFGEGSRLTVL.

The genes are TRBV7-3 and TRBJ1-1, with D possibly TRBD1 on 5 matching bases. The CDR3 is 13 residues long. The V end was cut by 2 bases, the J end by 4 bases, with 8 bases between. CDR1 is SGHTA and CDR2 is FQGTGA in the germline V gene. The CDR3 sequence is CASSLRRGTEAFF. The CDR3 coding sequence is TGTGCCAGCAGCTTACGGAGGGGCACTGAAGCTTTCTTT.

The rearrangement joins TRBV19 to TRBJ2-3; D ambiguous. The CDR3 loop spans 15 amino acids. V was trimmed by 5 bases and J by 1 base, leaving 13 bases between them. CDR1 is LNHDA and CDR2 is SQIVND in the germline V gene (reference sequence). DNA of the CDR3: TGTGCCAGTAGTCCCCGGGCCTCAGGCACAGATACGCAGTATTTT. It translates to CASSPRASGTDTQYF.

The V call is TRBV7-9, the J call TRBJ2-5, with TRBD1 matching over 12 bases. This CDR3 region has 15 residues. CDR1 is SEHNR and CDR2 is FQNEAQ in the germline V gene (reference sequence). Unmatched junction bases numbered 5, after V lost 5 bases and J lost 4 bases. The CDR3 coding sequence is TGTGCCAGCAGCCCGGGGACAGGGGGCGGAGAGACCCAGTACTTC. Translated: CASSPGTGGGETQYF.

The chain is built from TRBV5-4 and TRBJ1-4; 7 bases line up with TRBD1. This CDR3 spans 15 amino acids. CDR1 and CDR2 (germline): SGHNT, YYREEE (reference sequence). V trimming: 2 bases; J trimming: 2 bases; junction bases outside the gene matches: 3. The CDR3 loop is CASSLQGSTNEKLFF. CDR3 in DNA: TGTGCCAGCAGCTTACAGGGGTCGACTAATGAAAAACTGTTTTTT. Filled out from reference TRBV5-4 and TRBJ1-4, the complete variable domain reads ETGVTQSPTHLIKTRGQQVTLRCSSQSGHNTVSWYQQALGQGPQFIFQYYREEENGRGNFPPRFSGLQFPNYSSELNVNALELDDSALYLCASSLQGSTNEKLFFGSGTQLSVL.

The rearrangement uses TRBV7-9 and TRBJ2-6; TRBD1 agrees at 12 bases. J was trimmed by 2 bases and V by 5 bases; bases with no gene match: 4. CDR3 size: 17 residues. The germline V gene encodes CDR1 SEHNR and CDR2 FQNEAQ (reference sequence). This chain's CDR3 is CASSQGQGAAGANVLTF. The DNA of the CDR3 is TGTGCCAGCAGCCAGGGACAGGGGGCGGCTGGGGCCAACGTCCTGACTTTC. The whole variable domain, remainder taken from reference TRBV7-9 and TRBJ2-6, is DTGVSQNPRHKITKRGQNVTFRCDPISEHNRLYWYRQTLGQGPEFLTYFQNEAQLEKSRLLSDRFSAERPKGSFSTLEIQRTEQGDSAMYLCASSQGQGAAGANVLTFGAGSRLTVL.

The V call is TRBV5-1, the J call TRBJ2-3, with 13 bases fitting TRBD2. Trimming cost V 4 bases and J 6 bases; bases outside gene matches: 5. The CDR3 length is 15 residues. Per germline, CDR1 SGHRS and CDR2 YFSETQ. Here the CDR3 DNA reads TGCGCCAGCAGCCGGGGACTAGCGGGAATTGATACGCAGTATTTT. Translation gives CASSRGLAGIDTQYF.

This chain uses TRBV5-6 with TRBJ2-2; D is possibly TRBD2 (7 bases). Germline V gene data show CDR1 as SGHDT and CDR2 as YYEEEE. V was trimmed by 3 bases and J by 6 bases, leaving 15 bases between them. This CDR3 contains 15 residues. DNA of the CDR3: TGTGCCAGCAGCTACGGACTAGGGGGTGCCGGGGAGCTGTTTTTT. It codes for CASSYGLGGAGELFF.

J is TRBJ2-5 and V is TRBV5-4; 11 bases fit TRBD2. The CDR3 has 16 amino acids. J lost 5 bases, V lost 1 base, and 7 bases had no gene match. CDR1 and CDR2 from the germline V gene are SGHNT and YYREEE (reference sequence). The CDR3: CASSLTSGGGLETQYF. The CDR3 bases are TGTGCCAGCAGCTTGACTAGCGGGGGAGGGCTGGAGACCCAGTACTTC.